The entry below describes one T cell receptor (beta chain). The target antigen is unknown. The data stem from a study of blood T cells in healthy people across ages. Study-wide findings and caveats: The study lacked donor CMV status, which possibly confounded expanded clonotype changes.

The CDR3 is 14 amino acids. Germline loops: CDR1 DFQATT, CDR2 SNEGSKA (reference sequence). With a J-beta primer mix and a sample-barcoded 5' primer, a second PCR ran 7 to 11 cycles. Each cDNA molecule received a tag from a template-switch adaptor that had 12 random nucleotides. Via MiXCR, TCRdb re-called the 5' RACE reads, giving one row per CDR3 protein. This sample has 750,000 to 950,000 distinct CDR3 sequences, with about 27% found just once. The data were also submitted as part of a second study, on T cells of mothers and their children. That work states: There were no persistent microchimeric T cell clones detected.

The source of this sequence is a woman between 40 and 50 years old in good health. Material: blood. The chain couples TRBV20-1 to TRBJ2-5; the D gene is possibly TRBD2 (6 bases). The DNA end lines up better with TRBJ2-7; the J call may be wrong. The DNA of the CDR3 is TGCAGTGCTACTAATAGCGGAGGCGTCTACGAGCAGTACTTC. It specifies CSATNSGGVYEQYF.